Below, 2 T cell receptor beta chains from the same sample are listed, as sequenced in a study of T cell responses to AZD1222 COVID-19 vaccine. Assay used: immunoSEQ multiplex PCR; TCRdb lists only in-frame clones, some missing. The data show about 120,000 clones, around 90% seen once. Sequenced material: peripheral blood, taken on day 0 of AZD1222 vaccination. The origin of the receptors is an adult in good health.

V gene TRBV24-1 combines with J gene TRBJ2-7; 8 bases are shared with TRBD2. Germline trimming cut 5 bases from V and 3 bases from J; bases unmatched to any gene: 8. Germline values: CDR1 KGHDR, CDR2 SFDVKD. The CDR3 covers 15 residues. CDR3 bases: TGTGCCACCAGTGCCTCGGGAGGGTCATACTACGAGCAGTACTTC. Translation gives CATSASGGSYYEQYF.

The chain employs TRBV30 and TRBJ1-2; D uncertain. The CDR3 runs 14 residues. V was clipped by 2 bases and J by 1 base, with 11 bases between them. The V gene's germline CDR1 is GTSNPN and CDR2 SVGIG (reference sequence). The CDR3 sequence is CAWSPSGNNYGYTF. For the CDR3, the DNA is TGTGCCTGGAGTCCCTCCGGGAATAACTATGGCTACACCTTC.